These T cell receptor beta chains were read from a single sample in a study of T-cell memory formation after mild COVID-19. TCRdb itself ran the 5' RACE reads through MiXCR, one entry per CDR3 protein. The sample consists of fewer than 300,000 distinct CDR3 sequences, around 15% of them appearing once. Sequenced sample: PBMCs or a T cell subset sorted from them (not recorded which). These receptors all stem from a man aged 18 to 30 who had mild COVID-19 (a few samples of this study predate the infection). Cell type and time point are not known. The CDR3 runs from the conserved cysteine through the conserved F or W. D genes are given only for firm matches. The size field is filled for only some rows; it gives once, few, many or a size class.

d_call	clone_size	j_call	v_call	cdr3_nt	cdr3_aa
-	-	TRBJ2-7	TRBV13	TGTGCCAGCAGCTTAGGGGGACTCCTACGAGGCCTCTACGAGCAGTACTTC	CASSLGGLLRGLYEQYF
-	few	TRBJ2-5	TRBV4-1	TGCGCCAGCAGCCCAGCAGGGGGGGCGCGACAAGAGACCCAGTACTTC	CASSPAGGARQETQYF
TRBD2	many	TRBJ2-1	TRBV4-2	TGTGCCAGCAGCCAAGAGAAGTCGGGGGGTCCGTACAATGAGCAGTTCTTC	CASSQEKSGGPYNEQFF
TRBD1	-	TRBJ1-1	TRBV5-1	TGCGCCAGCAGCTTGGAGGGACAGGGAGGGATCACTGAAGCTTTCTTT	CASSLEGQGGITEAFF
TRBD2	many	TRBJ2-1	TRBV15	TGTGCCACCAGCAGGTACGGGACTAGCGGTGGGAATGAGCAGTTCTTC	CATSRYGTSGGNEQFF
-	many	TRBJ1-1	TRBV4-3	TGCGCCAGCAGCCGGGGGGTCGACGGCCTCACTGAAGCTTTCTTT	CASSRGVDGLTEAFF
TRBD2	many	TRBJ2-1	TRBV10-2	TGCGCCAGCAGTGATTTGCGGGGGGGCTCCTACAATGAGCAGTTCTTC	CASSDLRGGSYNEQFF
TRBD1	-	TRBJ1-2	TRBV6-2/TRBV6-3	TGTGCCAGCAGGGACAGGGCCTATGGCTACACCTTC	CASRDRAYGYTF
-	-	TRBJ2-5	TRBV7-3	TGTGCCAGCGGGACTCATGAACAAGAGACCCAGTACTTC	CASGTHEQETQYF
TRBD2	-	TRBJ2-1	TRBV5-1	TGCGCCAGCAGCTTCACTACTTACGGGGGGTACAATGAGCAGTTCTTC	CASSFTTYGGYNEQFF
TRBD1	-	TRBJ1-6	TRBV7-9	TGTGCCAGCAGCGCGACAGGGGCCAATTCACCCCTCCACTTT	CASSATGANSPLHF
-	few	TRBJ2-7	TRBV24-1	TGTGCCACCAGGAGACAGGGTACCGGGAGGTACGAGCAGTACTTC	CATRRQGTGRYEQYF
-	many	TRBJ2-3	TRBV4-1	TGCGCCAGCAGCGGGGGCGCAGGGGATACGCAGTATTTT	CASSGGAGDTQYF
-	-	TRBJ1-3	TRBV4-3	TGCGCCAGCAGCCCTGGACCTACTGCTGGAAACACCATATATTTT	CASSPGPTAGNTIYF
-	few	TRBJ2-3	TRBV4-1	TGCGCCAGCAGCCAAGAGCCGGGCCCTAGCACAGATACGCAGTATTTT	CASSQEPGPSTDTQYF
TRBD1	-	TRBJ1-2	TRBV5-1	TGCGCCAGCAGCCCGGGACAGGGGGACTTTGGTGGCTACACCTTC	CASSPGQGDFGGYTF
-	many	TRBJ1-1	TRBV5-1	TGCGCCAGCAGCTTGGAACCGACGAACACTGAAGCTTTCTTT	CASSLEPTNTEAFF
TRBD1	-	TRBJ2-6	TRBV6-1	TGTGCCAGCAGTGACGCCGGGACAGGGAGAACTGGGGCCAACGTCCTGACTTTC	CASSDAGTGRTGANVLTF
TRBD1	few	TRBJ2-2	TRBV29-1	TGCAGCGTGACAGGGGACTCGAACACCGGGGAGCTGTTTTTT	CSVTGDSNTGELFF
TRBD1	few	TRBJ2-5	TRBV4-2	TGTGCCAGCAGCCAAGCTTCAGGGGGACAGATGGAGACCCAGTACTTC	CASSQASGGQMETQYF
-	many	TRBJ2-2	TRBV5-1	TGCGCCAGCAGCTTGGGACCATCGAACACCGGGGAGCTGTTTTTT	CASSLGPSNTGELFF
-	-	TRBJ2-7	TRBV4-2	TGTGCCAGCAGCCCACCTGGGGTCTCCTACGAGCAGTACTTC	CASSPPGVSYEQYF
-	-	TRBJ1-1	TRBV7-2	TGTGCCAGCAGCTTAGGGGTCCGGAACACTGAAGCTTTCTTT	CASSLGVRNTEAFF
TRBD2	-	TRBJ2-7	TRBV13	TGTGCCAGCAGGCGGACTAGCGGGGGGCTCCCAGTTCCCGAGCAGTACTTC	CASRRTSGGLPVPEQYF
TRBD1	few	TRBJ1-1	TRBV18	TGTGCCAGCTCACTAAACACCGGGACAGGGAACACTGAAGCTTTCTTT	CASSLNTGTGNTEAFF
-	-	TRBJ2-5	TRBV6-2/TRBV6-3	TGTGCCAGCAGCCGAACGGTGTACAGGGAGTCAGAGACCCAGTACTTC	CASSRTVYRESETQYF
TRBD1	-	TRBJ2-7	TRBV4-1	TGCGCCAGCAGCCACCCGGGACAGGTCTACGAGCAGTACTTC	CASSHPGQVYEQYF
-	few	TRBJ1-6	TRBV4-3	TGCGCCAGCAGCTCCAGGGAACAGACGTTTTCACCCCTCCACTTT	CASSSREQTFSPLHF
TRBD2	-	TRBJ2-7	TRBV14	TGTGCCAGCAGCCCTACGACTAGCGGGGGCGAGCAGTACTTC	CASSPTTSGGEQYF
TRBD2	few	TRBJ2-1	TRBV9	TGTGCCAGCAGCCGGCGGGGGGGGCTAGGGAATGAGCAGTTCTTC	CASSRRGGLGNEQFF
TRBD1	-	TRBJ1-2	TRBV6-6	TGTGCCAGCAGTCTCCGCGCAGGGGGGTATGGCTACACCTTC	CASSLRAGGYGYTF
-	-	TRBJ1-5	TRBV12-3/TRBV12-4	TGTGCCAGCAGCGGGGAGTTCAATCAGCCCCAGCATTTT	CASSGEFNQPQHF
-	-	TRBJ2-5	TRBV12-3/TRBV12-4	TGTGCCAGCGCGCATGGGGCAGAGACCCAGTACTTC	CASAHGAETQYF
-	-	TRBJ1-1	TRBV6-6	TGTGCCAGCAGACTCAGGACTTCCACTACTGAAGCTTTCTTT	CASRLRTSTTEAFF
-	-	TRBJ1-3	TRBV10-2	TGCGCCAGCAGTCGGGACTTCGCCATATATTTT	CASSRDFAIYF
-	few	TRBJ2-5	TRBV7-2	TGTGCCAGCAGCCGGGACTTGCGGGAGACCCAGTACTTC	CASSRDLRETQYF
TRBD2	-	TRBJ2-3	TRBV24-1	TGTGCCACACGCGGGGGACTCAGCACAGATACGCAGTATTTT	CATRGGLSTDTQYF
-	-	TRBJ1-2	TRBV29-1	TGCAGCGTTGCTTCACTTAGGGATGGCTACACCTTC	CSVASLRDGYTF
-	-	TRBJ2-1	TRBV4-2	TGTGCCAGCAGCCCCCATTTAGTCATCGGTGAGCAGTTCTTC	CASSPHLVIGEQFF
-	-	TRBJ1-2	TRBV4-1	TGCGCCAGCAGCCAACTGGATAATCCTGGCTACACCTTC	CASSQLDNPGYTF
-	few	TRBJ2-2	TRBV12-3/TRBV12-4	TGTGCCAGCAGACAAGTACAGGGAAGCGGGGAGCTGTTTTTT	CASRQVQGSGELFF
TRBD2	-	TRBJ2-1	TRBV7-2	TGTGCCAGCAAGGAGGATCGCGGGGGAGATGAGCAGTTCTTC	CASKEDRGGDEQFF
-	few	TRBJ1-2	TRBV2	TGTGCCAGCAGAGCCAGGGCCAACTATGGCTACACCTTC	CASRARANYGYTF
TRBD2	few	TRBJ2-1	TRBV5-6	TGTGCCAGCAGCTCTGATGACACTAGCGGGGGAGCCTACAATGAGCAGTTCTTC	CASSSDDTSGGAYNEQFF
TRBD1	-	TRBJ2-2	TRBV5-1	TGCGCCAGCAGCCGGGGACAGGGCCCTACCGGGGAGCTGTTTTTT	CASSRGQGPTGELFF